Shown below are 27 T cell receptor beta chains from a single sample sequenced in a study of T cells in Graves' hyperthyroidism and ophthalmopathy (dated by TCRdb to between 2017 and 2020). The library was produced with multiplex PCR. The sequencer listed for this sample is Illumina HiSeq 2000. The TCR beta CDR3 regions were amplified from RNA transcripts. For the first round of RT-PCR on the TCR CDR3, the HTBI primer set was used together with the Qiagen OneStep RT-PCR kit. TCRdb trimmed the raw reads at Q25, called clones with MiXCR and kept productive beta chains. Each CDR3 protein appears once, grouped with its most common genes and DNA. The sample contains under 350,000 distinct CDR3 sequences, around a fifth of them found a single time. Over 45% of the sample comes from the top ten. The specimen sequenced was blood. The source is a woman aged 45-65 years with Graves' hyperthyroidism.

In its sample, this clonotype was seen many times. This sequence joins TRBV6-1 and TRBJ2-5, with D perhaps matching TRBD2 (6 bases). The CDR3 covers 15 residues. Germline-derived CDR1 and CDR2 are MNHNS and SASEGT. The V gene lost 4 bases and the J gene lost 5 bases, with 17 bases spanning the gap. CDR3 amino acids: CASSVRLAHSETQYF. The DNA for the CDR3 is TGTGCCAGCAGTGTACGGCTAGCGCATAGTGAGACCCAGTACTTC.

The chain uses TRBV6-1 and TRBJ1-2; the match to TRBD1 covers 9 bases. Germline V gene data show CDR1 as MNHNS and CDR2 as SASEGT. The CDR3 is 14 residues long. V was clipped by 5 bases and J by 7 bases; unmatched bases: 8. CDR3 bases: TGTGCCAGCAGTTCCCGGGACAGGGCGCCTGGCTACACCTTC. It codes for CASSSRDRAPGYTF.

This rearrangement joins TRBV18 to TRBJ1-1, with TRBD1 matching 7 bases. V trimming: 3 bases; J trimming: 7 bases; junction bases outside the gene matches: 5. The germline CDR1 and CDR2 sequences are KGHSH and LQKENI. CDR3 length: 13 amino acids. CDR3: CASSPSDRDEAFF. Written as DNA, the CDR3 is TGTGCCAGCTCACCGTCTGACAGGGATGAAGCTTTCTTT.

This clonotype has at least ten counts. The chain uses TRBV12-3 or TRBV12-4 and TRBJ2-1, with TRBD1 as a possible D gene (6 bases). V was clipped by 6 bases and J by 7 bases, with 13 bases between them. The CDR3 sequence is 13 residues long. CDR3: CASSFDRNNEQFF. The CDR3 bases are TGTGCCAGCAGCTTCGACAGGAATAATGAGCAGTTCTTC.

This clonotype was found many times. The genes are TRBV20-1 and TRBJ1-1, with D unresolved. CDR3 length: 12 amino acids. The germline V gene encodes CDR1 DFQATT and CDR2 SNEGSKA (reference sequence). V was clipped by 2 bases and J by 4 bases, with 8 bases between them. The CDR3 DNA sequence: TGCAGTGCTAGAAGGGTGTCCACTGAAGCTTTCTTT. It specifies CSARRVSTEAFF.

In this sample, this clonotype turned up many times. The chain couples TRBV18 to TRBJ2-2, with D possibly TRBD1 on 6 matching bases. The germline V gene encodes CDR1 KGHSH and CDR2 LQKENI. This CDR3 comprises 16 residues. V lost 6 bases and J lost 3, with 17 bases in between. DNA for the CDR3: TGTGCCAGCTCGTTTACAGGGAAGCGAGACACCGGGGAGCTGTTTTTT. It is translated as CASSFTGKRDTGELFF.

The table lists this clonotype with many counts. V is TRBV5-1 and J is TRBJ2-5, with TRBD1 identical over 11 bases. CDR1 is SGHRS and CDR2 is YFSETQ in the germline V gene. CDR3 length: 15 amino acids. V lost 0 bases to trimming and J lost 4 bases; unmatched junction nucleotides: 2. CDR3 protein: CASSLGTGGGETQYF. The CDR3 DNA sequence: TGCGCCAGCAGCTTGGGGACAGGGGGCGGAGAGACCCAGTACTTC. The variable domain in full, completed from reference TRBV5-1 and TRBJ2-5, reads KAGVTQTPRYLIKTRGQQVTLSCSPISGHRSVSWYQQTPGQGLQFLFEYFSETQRNKGNFPGRFSGRQFSNSRSEMNVSTLELGDSALYLCASSLGTGGGETQYFGPGTRLLVL.

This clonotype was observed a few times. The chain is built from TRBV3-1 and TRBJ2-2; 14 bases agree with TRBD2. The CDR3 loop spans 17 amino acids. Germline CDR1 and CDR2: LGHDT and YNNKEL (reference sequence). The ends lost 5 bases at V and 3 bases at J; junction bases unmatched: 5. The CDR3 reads CASSATSGGAHTGELFF. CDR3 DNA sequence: TGTGCCAGCAGCGCGACTAGCGGGGGGGCCCACACCGGGGAGCTGTTTTTT.

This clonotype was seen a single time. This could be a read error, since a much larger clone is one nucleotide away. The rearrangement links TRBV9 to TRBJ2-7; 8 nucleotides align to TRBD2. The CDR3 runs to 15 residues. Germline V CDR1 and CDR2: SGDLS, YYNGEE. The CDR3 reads CASSVGAGDSYDQYF. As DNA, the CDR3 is TGTGCCAGCAGCGTCGGAGCGGGGGATTCCTACGATCAGTACTTC.

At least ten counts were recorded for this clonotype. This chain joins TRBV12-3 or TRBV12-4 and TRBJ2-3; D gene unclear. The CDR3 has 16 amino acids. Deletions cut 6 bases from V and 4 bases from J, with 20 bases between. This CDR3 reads CASSQTPTWPPDTQYF. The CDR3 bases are TGTGCCAGCAGCCAAACTCCTACTTGGCCCCCAGATACGCAGTATTTT.

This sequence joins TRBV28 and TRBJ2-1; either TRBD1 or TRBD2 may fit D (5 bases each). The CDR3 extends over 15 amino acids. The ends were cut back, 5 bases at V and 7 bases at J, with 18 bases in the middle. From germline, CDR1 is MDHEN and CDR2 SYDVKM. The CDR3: CASSGRGGSGNEQFF. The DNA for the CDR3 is TGTGCCAGCAGTGGAAGGGGTGGCTCGGGGAATGAGCAGTTCTTC.

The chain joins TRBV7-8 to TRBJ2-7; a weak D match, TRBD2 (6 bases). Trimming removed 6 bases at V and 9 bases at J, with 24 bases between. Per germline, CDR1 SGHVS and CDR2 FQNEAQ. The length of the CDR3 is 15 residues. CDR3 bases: TGTGCCAGCAGATCTGCTAGCGCGACGCCATTGGGGCAGTACTTC. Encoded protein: CASRSASATPLGQYF.

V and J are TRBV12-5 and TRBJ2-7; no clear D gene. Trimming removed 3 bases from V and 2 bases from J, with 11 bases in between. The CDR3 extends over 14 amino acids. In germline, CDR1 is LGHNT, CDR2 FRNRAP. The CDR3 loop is CASGFHSEPYEQYF. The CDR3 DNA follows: TGTGCTAGTGGTTTTCACAGTGAGCCCTACGAGCAGTACTTC.

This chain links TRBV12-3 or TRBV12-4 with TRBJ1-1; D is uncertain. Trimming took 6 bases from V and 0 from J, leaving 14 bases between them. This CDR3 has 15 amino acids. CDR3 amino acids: CASSPGPSMNTEAFF. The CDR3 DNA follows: TGTGCCAGCAGCCCCGGACCGAGTATGAACACTGAAGCTTTCTTT.

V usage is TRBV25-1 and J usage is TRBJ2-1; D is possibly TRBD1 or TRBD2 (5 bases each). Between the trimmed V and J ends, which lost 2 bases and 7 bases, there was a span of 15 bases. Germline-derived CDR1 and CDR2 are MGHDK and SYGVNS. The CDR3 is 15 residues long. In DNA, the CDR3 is TGTGCCAGCAGTGAAGATTGGGGCGGGCGGAATGAGCAGTTCTTC. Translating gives CASSEDWGGRNEQFF.

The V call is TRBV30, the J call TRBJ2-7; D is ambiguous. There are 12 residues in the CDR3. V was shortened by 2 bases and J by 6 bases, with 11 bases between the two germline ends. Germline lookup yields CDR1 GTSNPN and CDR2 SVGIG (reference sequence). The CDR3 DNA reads TGTGCCTGGAGTTTGGGTATGGGCGAGCAGTACTTC. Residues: CAWSLGMGEQYF.

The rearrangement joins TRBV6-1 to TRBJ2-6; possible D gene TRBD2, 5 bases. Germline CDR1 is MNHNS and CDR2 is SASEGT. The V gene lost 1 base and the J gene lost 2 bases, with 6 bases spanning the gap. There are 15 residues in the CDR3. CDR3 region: CASSEDSAGANVLTF. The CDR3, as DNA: TGTGCCAGCAGTGAAGATAGCGCTGGGGCCAACGTCCTGACTTTC.

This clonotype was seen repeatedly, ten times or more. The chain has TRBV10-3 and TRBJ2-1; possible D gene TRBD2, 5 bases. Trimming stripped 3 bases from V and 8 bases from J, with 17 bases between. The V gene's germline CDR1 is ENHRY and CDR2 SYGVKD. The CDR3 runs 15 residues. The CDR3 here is CAISEGLHPVDEQFF. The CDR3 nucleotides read TGTGCCATCAGTGAAGGACTTCACCCAGTGGATGAGCAGTTCTTC.

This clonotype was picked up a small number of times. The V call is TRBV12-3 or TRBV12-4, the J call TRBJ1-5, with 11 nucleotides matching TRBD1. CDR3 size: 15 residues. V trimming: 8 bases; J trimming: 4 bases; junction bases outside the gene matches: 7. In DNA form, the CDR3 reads TGTGCCAGCTGTATTGGACAGGGGGCGAATCAGCCCCAGCATTTT. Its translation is CASCIGQGANQPQHF.

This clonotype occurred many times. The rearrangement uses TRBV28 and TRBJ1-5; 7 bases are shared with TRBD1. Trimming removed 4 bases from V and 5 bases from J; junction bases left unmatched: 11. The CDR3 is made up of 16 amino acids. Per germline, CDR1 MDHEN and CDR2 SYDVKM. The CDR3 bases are TGTGCCAGCAGTTCCCACTCCAGGGGGTCGGATCAGCCCCAGCATTTT. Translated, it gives CASSSHSRGSDQPQHF.

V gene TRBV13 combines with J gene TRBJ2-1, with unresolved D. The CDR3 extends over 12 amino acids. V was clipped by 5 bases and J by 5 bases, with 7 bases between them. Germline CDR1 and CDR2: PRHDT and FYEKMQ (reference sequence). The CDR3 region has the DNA TGTGCCAGCAGCCAGGTAAACAATGAGCAGTTCTTC. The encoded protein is CASSQVNNEQFF.

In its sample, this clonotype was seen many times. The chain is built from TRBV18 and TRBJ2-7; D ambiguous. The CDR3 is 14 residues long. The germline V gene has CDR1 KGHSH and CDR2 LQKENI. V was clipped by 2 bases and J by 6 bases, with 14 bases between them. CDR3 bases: TGTGCCAGCTCACCAGAGGCCCCCAGGTCCGAGCAGTACTTC. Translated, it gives CASSPEAPRSEQYF.

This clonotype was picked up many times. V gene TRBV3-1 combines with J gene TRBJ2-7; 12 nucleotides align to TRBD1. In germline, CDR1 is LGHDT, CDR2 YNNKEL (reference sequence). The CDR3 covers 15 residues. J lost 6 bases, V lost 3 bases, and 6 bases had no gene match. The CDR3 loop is CASSHSGTGGREQYF. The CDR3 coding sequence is TGTGCCAGCAGCCATTCCGGGACAGGGGGCCGCGAGCAGTACTTC.

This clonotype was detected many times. The CDR3 nucleotides are TGTGCTAGTGGTTTAGGAGAGACCCAGTACTTC. It specifies CASGLGETQYF. The chain couples TRBV12-5 to TRBJ2-5; no firm D call. This CDR3 has 11 residues. Germline V lookup: CDR1 LGHNT, CDR2 FRNRAP. Between the trimmed V and J ends, which lost 3 bases and 4 bases, there was a span of 3 bases. Using reference TRBV12-5 and TRBJ2-5 for the parts outside the CDR3, the full variable domain is DARVTQTPRHKVTEMGQEVTMRCQPILGHNTVFWYRQTMMQGLELLAYFRNRAPLDDSGMPKDRFSAEMPDATLATLKIQPSEPRDSAVYFCASGLGETQYFGPGTRLLVL.

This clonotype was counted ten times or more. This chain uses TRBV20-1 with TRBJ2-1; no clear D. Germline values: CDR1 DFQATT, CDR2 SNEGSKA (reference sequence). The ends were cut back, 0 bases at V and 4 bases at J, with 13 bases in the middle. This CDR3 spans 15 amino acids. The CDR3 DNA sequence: TGCAGTGCTAGAGATGACGGAGTAGGGTACAATGAGCAGTTCTTC. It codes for CSARDDGVGYNEQFF.

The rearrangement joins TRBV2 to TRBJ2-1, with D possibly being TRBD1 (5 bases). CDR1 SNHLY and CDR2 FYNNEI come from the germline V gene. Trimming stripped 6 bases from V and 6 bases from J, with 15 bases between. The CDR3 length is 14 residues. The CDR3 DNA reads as TGTGCCAGCAGGGACATACAGGATACCAATGAGCAGTTCTTC. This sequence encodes CASRDIQDTNEQFF.

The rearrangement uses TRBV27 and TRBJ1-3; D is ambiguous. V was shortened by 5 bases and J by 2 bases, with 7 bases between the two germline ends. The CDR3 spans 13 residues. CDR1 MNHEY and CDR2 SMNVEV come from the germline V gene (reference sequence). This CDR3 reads CASSMRPGNTIYF. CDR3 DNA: TGTGCCAGCAGTATGCGCCCTGGAAACACCATATATTTT.